The source of this T cell receptor beta chain is a study of T cell clonotyping in hematopoietic cell transplantation. The table came from immunoSEQ multiplex PCR; TCRdb's copy has only in-frame clones and leaves some out. The repertoire holds about 4,600 clones, with around 79% as singletons. With regard to this clone: Its antigen is still unknown.

V lost 5 bases, J lost 7 bases, and 6 bases stayed unmatched. The CDR3 contains 16 residues. CDR1 is SGDLS, CDR2 YYNGEE, per germline. Whole-study results and caveats: Higher Inverse Simpson Index values in graft donor and pretransplant recipient predicted broader posttransplant TCR diversity. Pathologically expanded recipient clonotypes increased progressively from day 30 to day 180 as diversity fell. CD4 and CD8 repertoire contributions could not be separated without sorting. At the given depth, recipient repertoires were over 95% de novo clonotypes.

The TCR sequence derives from a female patient aged 50 to 60 who had an allogeneic stem cell transplant from an unrelated donor, so the T cells may come from the graft donor. Some clones in this sample may be carry-over from other donors' samples. The V gene is TRBV9, the J gene TRBJ2-1; 16 positions match TRBD2. The material sequenced was peripheral blood mononuclear cells, taken 100 days after allogeneic stem cell transplant. CDR3 sequence reads: CASRGTSGGAQNEQFF. CDR3 bases: TGTGCCAGCAGGGGGACTAGCGGGGGGGCTCAAAATGAGCAGTTCTTC.